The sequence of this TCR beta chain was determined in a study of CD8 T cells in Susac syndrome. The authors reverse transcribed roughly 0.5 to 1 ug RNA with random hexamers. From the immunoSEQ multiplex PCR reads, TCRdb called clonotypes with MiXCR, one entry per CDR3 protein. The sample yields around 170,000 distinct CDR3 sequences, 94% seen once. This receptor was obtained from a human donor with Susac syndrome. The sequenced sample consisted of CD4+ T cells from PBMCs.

This chain's CDR3 is CASSLAEGQTNGYTF. The CDR3, as DNA: TGCGCCAGCAGCTTGGCCGAGGGACAGACCAATGGCTACACCTTC. This chain links TRBV5-1 with TRBJ1-2; 7 bases fit TRBD1. CDR1 and CDR2 (germline): SGHRS, YFSETQ. V was clipped by 0 bases and J by 6 bases; unmatched bases: 8. CDR3 size: 15 residues. The variable domain in full, with the rest retrieved from reference TRBV5-1 and TRBJ1-2, is KAGVTQTPRYLIKTRGQQVTLSCSPISGHRSVSWYQQTPGQGLQFLFEYFSETQRNKGNFPGRFSGRQFSNSRSEMNVSTLELGDSALYLCASSLAEGQTNGYTFGSGTRLTVV.